This T cell receptor beta chain was captured by sequencing in a study of metastatic and nonmetastatic thyroid tumors. In its sample, this clone was seen many times. V dropped 3 bases and J dropped 0 bases, with 3 bases sitting between them. The CDR3 spans 13 residues. Per the germline V gene, CDR1 is MDHEN and CDR2 is SYDVKM. All patients were treatment-naive before thyroid surgery. MiXCR re-clonotyped the PCR reads for TCRdb. The sample carries about 40,000 clones, 17% recorded once. Sequenced input: tumor tissue. The sequence was obtained from a female donor with papillary thyroid cancer or a benign thyroid nodule (not recorded which). Some clones in this sample may be carry-over from other donors' samples. This chain connects TRBV28 to TRBJ1-5; no reliable D call. As DNA, the CDR3 is TGTGCCAGCAGTTTTAATAGCAATCAGCCCCAGCATTTT. It yields the protein CASSFNSNQPQHF.